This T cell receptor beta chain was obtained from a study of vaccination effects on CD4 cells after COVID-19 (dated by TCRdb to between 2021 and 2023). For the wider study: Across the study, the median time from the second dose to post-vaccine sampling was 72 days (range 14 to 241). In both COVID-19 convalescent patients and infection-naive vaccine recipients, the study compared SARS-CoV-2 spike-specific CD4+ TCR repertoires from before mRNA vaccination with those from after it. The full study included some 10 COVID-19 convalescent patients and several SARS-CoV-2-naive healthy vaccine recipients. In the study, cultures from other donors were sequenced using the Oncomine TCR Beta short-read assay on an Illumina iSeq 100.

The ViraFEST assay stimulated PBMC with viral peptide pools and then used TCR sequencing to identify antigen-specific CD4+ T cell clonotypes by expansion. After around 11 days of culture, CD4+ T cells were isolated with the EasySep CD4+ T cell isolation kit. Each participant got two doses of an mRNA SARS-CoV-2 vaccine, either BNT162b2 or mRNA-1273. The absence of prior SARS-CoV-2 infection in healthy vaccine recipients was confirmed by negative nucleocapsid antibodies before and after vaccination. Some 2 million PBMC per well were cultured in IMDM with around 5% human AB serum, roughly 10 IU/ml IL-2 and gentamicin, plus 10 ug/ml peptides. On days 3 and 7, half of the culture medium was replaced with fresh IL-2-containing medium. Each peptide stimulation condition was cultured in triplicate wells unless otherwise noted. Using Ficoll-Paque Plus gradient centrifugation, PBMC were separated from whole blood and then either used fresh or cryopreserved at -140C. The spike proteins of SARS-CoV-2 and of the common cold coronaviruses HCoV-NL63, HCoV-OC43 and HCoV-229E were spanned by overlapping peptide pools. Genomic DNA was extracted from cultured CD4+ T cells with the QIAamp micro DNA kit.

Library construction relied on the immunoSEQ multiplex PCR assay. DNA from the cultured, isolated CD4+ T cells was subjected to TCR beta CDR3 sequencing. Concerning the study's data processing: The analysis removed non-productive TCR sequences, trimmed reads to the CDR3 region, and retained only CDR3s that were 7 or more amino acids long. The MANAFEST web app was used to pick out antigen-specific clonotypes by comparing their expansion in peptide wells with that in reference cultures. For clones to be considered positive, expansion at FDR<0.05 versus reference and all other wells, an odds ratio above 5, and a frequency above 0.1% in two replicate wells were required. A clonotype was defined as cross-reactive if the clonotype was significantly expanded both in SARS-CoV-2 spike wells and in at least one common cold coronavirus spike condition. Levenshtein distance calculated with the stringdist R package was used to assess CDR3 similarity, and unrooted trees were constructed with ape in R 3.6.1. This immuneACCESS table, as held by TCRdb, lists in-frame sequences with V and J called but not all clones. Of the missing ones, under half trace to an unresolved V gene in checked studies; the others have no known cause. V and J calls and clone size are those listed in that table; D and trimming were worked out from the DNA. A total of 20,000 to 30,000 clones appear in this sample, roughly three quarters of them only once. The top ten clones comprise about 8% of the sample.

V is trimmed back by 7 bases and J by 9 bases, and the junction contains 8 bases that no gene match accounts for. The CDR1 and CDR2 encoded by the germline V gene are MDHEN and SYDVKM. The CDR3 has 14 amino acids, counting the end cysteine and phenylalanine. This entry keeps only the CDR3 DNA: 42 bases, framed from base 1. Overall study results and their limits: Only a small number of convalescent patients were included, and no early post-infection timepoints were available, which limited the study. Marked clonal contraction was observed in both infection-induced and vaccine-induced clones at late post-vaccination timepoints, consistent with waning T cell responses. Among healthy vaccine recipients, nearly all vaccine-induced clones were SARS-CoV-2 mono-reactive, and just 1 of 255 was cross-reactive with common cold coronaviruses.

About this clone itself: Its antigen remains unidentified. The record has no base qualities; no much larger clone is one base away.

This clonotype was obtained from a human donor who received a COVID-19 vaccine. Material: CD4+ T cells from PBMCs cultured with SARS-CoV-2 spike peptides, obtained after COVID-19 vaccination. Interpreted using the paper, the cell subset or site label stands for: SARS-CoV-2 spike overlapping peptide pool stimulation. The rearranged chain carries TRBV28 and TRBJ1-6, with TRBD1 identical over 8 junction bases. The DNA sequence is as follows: TGTGCCAGCATCTCCGGGACAGGCACTTCACCCCTCCACTTT. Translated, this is CASISGTGTSPLHF. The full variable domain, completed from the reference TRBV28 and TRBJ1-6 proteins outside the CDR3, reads DVKVTQSSRYLVKRTGEKVFLECVQDMDHENMFWYRQDPGLGLRLIYFSYDVKMKEKGDIPEGYSVSREKKERFSLILESASTNQTSMYLCASISGTGTSPLHFGNGTRLTVT.